The 8 T cell receptor beta chains in this list originate from one sample, sequenced in a study of identical twins. A single record per CDR3 protein comes from TCRdb applying MiXCR to the 5' RACE reads. The sample has 520,000 or so distinct CDR3 sequences, roughly a fifth seen once. These same data were also listed under a study on T cells expressing NK-cell markers.

The material sequenced was CD4+ T cells sorted from blood. All receptors come from a woman between 18 and 30 years old in good health.

The chain joins TRBV20-1 to TRBJ2-5, with 7 bases aligning to TRBD2. This CDR3 comprises 17 residues. CDR1 is DFQATT, CDR2 SNEGSKA, per germline (reference sequence). The CDR3 spells CSAGGGVAGVEQETQYF. In DNA form, the CDR3 reads TGCAGCGCCGGAGGCGGAGTAGCGGGCGTGGAACAAGAGACCCAGTACTTC.

The rearrangement uses TRBV6-2 or TRBV6-3 and TRBJ2-2; possibly TRBD1 for D (5 bases). The CDR3 is 17 amino acids. Germline lookup yields CDR1 MNHEY and CDR2 SVGEGT. V lost 2 bases and J 1 base, leaving 14 bases between the germline ends. The CDR3 DNA reads TGTGCCAGCAGTTACAGGGGCTCCCGTTTGAACACCGGGGAGCTGTTTTTT. Translation: CASSYRGSRLNTGELFF.

This chain links TRBV24-1 with TRBJ2-1, with unresolved D. Trimming shortened V by 7 bases and J by 5 bases, and 17 bases separated the two germline ends. Germline values: CDR1 KGHDR, CDR2 SFDVKD. The CDR3 spans 15 residues. In DNA, the CDR3 is TGTGCCACCAGCGGTGGCCCTGGGCACGACAATGAGCAGTTCTTC. It encodes CATSGGPGHDNEQFF.

The chain recombines TRBV6-1 with TRBJ2-1, with D unclear. The germline gives CDR1 MNHNS, CDR2 SASEGT. V lost 5 bases, J lost 6 bases, and 11 bases lay in between. CDR3 length: 13 amino acids. This chain's CDR3 is CASSLALGNEQFF. DNA of the CDR3: TGTGCCAGCAGTCTGGCTCTAGGCAATGAGCAGTTCTTC.

The chain is built from TRBV27 and TRBJ1-2; D is unclear. The CDR3 consists of 14 residues. Trimming shortened V by 7 bases and J by 7 bases, and 19 bases separated the two germline ends. The germline V gene has CDR1 MNHEY and CDR2 SMNVEV (reference sequence). CDR3 in amino acids: CASTPVRGSGGYTF. The CDR3 nucleotides read TGTGCCAGCACACCCGTACGGGGATCAGGTGGCTACACCTTC.

This clonotype was seen more than once but under ten times. The chain employs TRBV20-1 and TRBJ2-7; D is perhaps TRBD1 (5 bases). Trimming cost V 6 bases and J 2 bases, with 23 bases left between them. The CDR3 runs 16 residues. The germline CDR1 and CDR2 sequences are DFQATT and SNEGSKA (reference sequence). This chain's CDR3 is CSALPEVGANAYEQYF. CDR3 nucleotide sequence: TGCAGTGCCCTCCCTGAGGTAGGGGCGAACGCCTACGAGCAGTACTTC.

The V and J genes are TRBV5-4 and TRBJ2-5, with a tentative D call TRBD2 (6 bases). Germline CDR1 is SGHNT and CDR2 is YYREEE (reference sequence). V lost 2 bases and J 6 bases, leaving 17 bases between the germline ends. The CDR3 loop spans 15 amino acids. The CDR3 loop reads CASSFGGGTIKTQYF. For the CDR3, the DNA is TGTGCCAGCAGCTTCGGGGGTGGGACGATAAAGACCCAGTACTTC.

The rearrangement links TRBV3-1 to TRBJ2-7; TRBD2 matches at 10 bases. Trimming at V came to 3 bases and at J to 6 bases, leaving 2 bases not matched to a gene. Germline assignment: CDR1 LGHDT and CDR2 YNNKEL (reference sequence). This CDR3 has 13 residues. The CDR3 protein is CASSHASGSEQYF. The CDR3 DNA is TGTGCCAGCAGCCATGCTAGCGGGAGCGAGCAGTACTTC.